Described below is a single TCR beta chain sequence and its context. The data were obtained in a study of cytomegalovirus exposure and HLA in healthy donors. The CDR3 spans 15 residues. V gave up 7 bases and J gave up 5 bases; unmatched junction bases: 10. The germline V gene has CDR1 SEHNR and CDR2 FQNEAQ (reference sequence). Amplification used 60 Vbeta primers and 13 Jbeta primers. Profiling relied on immunoSEQ multiplex PCR, and the TCRdb table lists in-frame clones only, not all of them. The sample holds over 200,000 clones, 60% to 80% seen once. This chain links TRBV7-9 with TRBJ1-1; TRBD1 agrees at 10 bases. The sequencing sample was made of PBMCs. The TCR originated in a male donor in good health and CMV-seronegative. The CDR3 DNA reads TGTGCCAGCATCCCACGACAGGGGGCAGGGACTGAAGCTTTCTTT. As protein: CASIPRQGAGTEAFF.